The sequence of this T cell receptor beta chain was determined in a study of regulatory T cells in long-lasting Graves disease. Arm-PCR with iRepertoire HTBI primers amplified the CDR3 regions for these TCR beta libraries. TCRdb reprocessed the multiplex PCR reads via MiXCR and lists one record per CDR3 protein. The data hold approximately 440,000 distinct CDR3 sequences, with about 17% observed a single time. The ends were cut back, 6 bases at V and 5 bases at J, with 11 bases in the middle. This CDR3 is built from 13 residues. The germline gives CDR1 MNHEY, CDR2 SMNVEV (reference sequence). Time point here: newly diagnosed GD, antithyroid drugs for less than 3 months. PBMC RNA was the source of the TCR library. It was an endocrinology department in Xi'an, China, that provided the patients. This clonotype appeared once. The sample was also linked to a second study, of T cells in Graves' hyperthyroidism and ophthalmopathy. According to that study: Criteria for exclusion of patients were uncontrolled infection, other autoimmune disease, pregnancy or lactation.

This clonotype originated in a man in his forties or fifties with Graves disease. The source material was peripheral blood mononuclear cells (PBMCs), sampled at new diagnosis, from a patient treated with antithyroid drugs. V and J are TRBV27 and TRBJ2-1, with D perhaps TRBD1 (7 bases). This CDR3 reads CASSRGTDNEQFF. The CDR3 DNA reads TGTGCCAGCAGCCGCGGGACAGACAATGAGCAGTTCTTC.